One sample yielded the 22 T cell receptor beta chains listed below, sequenced in a study of molecular identifiers for immune sequencing clone quantification. TCRdb reanalysed the PCR reads using MiXCR and keeps one entry per CDR3 protein. Of approximately 550,000 distinct CDR3 sequences in the sample, 20% to 25% were seen once. The sequencing sample was made of naive CD8+ T cells from blood, with Jurkat cell RNA spiked in. Subset described: FACS-sorted CD8+CD4-CCR7+CD45RA+ naive T cells. The source is a human donor in good health. Some libraries in this study had Jurkat cell RNA spiked in.

As concerns this clonotype: This is likely a read error, given that the CDR3 carries no conserved phenylalanine or tryptophan at its end. The J gene is TRBJ2-1, the V gene TRBV5-6, with 9 bases lining up with TRBD1. V was pared by 4 bases and J by 5 bases, with 7 bases of the junction left unmatched. This CDR3 is 15 amino acids long. CDR1 is SGHDT and CDR2 is YYEEEE in the germline V gene. The CDR3, as DNA: TGTGCCAGCAGCCAGCCGGACAGGGGAGACAATGAGCAGTTCTCC. The encoded protein is CASSQPDRGDNEQFS.

V is TRBV13 and J is TRBJ1-4; D unresolved. The germline gives CDR1 PRHDT, CDR2 FYEKMQ (reference sequence). V dropped 2 bases and J dropped 5 bases, with 12 bases sitting between them. The CDR3 is 15 amino acids. The CDR3 nucleotides are TGTGCCAGCAGCTTACTTATGGCAGCCAATGAAAAACTGTTTTTT. This translates into CASSLLMAANEKLFF.

This clonotype has at least ten counts. The chain is built from TRBV6-2 or TRBV6-3 and TRBJ2-3; D is perhaps TRBD1 (7 bases). Germline V gene lookup returns CDR1 MNHEY and CDR2 SVGEGT. V was cut by 11 bases and J by 3 bases, with 15 bases left in between. The length of the CDR3 is 13 residues. The CDR3 here is CAGGGGETDTQYF. In nucleotides, the CDR3 is TGTGCCGGAGGAGGGGGCGAAACAGATACGCAGTATTTT.

At least ten counts were recorded for this clonotype. This chain uses TRBV29-1 with TRBJ2-7; 7 nucleotides match TRBD1. The V gene end was trimmed by 3 bases and the J gene end by 2 bases; junction bases not matched to a gene: 10. The CDR3 is 15 residues long. Germline V gene sequence: CDR1 SQVTM, CDR2 ANQGSEA. The CDR3 region has the DNA TGCAGCGTTGAGACCCCCGGGACAGTTACCTACGAGCAGTACTTC. This codes for CSVETPGTVTYEQYF.

This clonotype was seen only a few times. The chain couples TRBV9 to TRBJ2-2, with D possibly being TRBD1 or TRBD2 (5 bases each). The CDR3 is made up of 16 amino acids. V lost 2 bases and J lost 3, with 14 bases in between. Germline CDR1 and CDR2: SGDLS and YYNGEE. The CDR3 coding sequence is TGTGCCAGCAGCGTGACCGGGACCTCCTACACCGGGGAGCTGTTTTTT. It encodes CASSVTGTSYTGELFF.

The gene calls are TRBV6-5 and TRBJ1-5; D remains ambiguous. Germline lookup yields CDR1 MNHEY and CDR2 SVGAGI. Trimming cost V 5 bases and J 1 base, with 9 bases left between them. This CDR3 is built from 14 residues. The CDR3 loop is CASSRGGSNQPQHF. The CDR3 nucleotides are TGTGCCAGCAGTAGAGGTGGGAGCAATCAGCCCCAGCATTTT.

This clonotype was seen repeatedly, ten times or more. This sequence joins TRBV6-6 and TRBJ2-3; D is possibly TRBD1 (5 bases). V was cut by 6 bases and J by 0 bases, with 13 bases left in between. The CDR3 spans 15 residues. Looked up from germline, CDR1 is MNHNY and CDR2 is SVGAGI (reference sequence). CDR3 in amino acids: CASSPQGPSTDTQYF. Here the CDR3 DNA reads TGTGCCAGCAGCCCTCAGGGCCCTAGCACAGATACGCAGTATTTT.

This clonotype was picked up many times. The V gene is TRBV7-9, the J gene TRBJ1-3; weak D call: TRBD1 (6 bases). This CDR3 is 17 amino acids long. The V gene's germline CDR1 is SEHNR and CDR2 FQNEAQ (reference sequence). V lost 7 bases and J 2 bases, leaving 21 bases between the germline ends. Written as DNA, the CDR3 is TGTGCCAGCAACTCCAACGTCGGACAGCTGGCTGGAAACACCATATATTTT. Its protein product is CASNSNVGQLAGNTIYF.

This clonotype occurred many times. The chain is built from TRBV6-2 or TRBV6-3 and TRBJ2-7; TRBD2 matches at 9 bases. Trimming removed 0 bases from V and 2 bases from J; junction bases left unmatched: 2. The CDR3 is made up of 15 amino acids. Germline V lookup: CDR1 MNHEY, CDR2 SVGEGT. CDR3 protein: CASSYSASGAYEQYF. Here the CDR3 DNA reads TGTGCCAGCAGTTACTCGGCTAGCGGGGCCTACGAGCAGTACTTC.

The V and J genes are TRBV18 and TRBJ1-1; no definite D call. Germline CDR1 reads KGHSH; CDR2 reads LQKENI. V dropped 3 bases and J dropped 1 base, with 9 bases sitting between them. CDR3 length: 14 amino acids. The CDR3, as DNA: TGTGCCAGCTCACCCTCTATAGAGAACACTGAAGCTTTCTTT. Its translation is CASSPSIENTEAFF. The full variable domain, rest sourced from reference TRBV18 and TRBJ1-1, is NAGVMQNPRHLVRRRGQEARLRCSPMKGHSHVYWYRQLPEEGLKFMVYLQKENIIDESGMPKERFSAEFPKEGPSILRIQQVVRGDSAAYFCASSPSIENTEAFFGQGTRLTVV.

This clonotype was detected ten times or more. The chain uses TRBV25-1 and TRBJ1-5, with TRBD1 as a possible D gene (5 bases). V was cut by 4 bases and J by 0 bases, with 10 bases left in between. The CDR3 loop spans 15 amino acids. The germline CDR1 and CDR2 sequences are MGHDK and SYGVNS. The CDR3 nucleotides are TGTGCCAGCAGTGGAGGGGTCAATAGCAATCAGCCCCAGCATTTT. Amino acids: CASSGGVNSNQPQHF.

This clonotype was detected ten times or more. The V gene is TRBV7-9, the J gene TRBJ2-2; D remains unclear. V lost 5 bases and J 6 bases, leaving 10 bases between the germline ends. The CDR3 sequence is 13 residues long. CDR1 is SEHNR and CDR2 is FQNEAQ in the germline V gene (reference sequence). CDR3 sequence: CASSPPLAGELFF. CDR3 nucleotide sequence: TGTGCCAGCAGCCCCCCCCTCGCCGGGGAGCTGTTTTTT. The full variable domain, completed using reference TRBV7-9 and TRBJ2-2, is DTGVSQNPRHKITKRGQNVTFRCDPISEHNRLYWYRQTLGQGPEFLTYFQNEAQLEKSRLLSDRFSAERPKGSFSTLEIQRTEQGDSAMYLCASSPPLAGELFFGEGSRLTVL.

This clonotype was detected only a few times. The V and J genes are TRBV19 and TRBJ2-2; 7 nucleotides agree with TRBD1. CDR3 size: 15 residues. V lost 5 bases and J lost 1; bases outside the gene matches: 4. CDR1 and CDR2 (germline): LNHDA, SQIVND (reference sequence). CDR3 DNA sequence: TGTGCCAGTAGTCTAAGACAGGGGAACACCGGGGAGCTGTTTTTT. Translated, it gives CASSLRQGNTGELFF.

On this clonotype itself: Just one base apart from a much larger clone, this may be a read error. The chain recombines TRBV7-8 with TRBJ2-2; D call uncertain. CDR1 and CDR2 from the germline V gene are SGHVS and FQNEAQ. The CDR3 loop spans 16 amino acids. V gave up 0 bases and J gave up 4 bases, with 12 bases separating them. CDR3 DNA sequence: TGTGCCAGCAGCTTAGCGCAGTTCGCGAGCACCGGGGAGCTGTTTTTT. This sequence encodes CASSLAQFASTGELFF.

This clonotype appeared once. The genes are TRBV6-5 and TRBJ1-1, with D perhaps TRBD1 (5 bases). CDR3 length: 13 amino acids. In germline, CDR1 is MNHEY, CDR2 SVGAGI. Trimming shortened V by 5 bases and J by 4 bases, and 11 bases separated the two germline ends. This CDR3 is CASSQGPGTEAFF. The CDR3 DNA reads TGTGCCAGCAGTCAGGGACCTGGCACTGAAGCTTTCTTT.

With respect to this clonotype: Given a much more abundant clone one base away, this may be a read error. This chain links TRBV7-2 with TRBJ2-7, with D perhaps TRBD2 (5 bases). In germline, CDR1 is SGHTA, CDR2 FQGNSA. The CDR3 is made up of 15 amino acids. V was shortened by 5 bases and J by 2 bases, with 16 bases between the two germline ends. For the CDR3, the DNA is TGTGCCAGCAGCCCACCGGGGATTTTTACCTACGAGCAGTACTTC. Its translation: CASSPPGIFTYEQYF.

The V gene is TRBV7-9, the J gene TRBJ1-2; maybe TRBD1 (6 bases). V lost 4 bases to trimming and J lost 4 bases, with 13 bases between them. Per germline, CDR1 SEHNR and CDR2 FQNEAQ (reference sequence). The CDR3 covers 14 residues. CDR3 sequence: CASSSRGGGYGYTF. The DNA of the CDR3 is TGTGCCAGCAGCTCAAGGGGGGGAGGCTATGGCTACACCTTC.

This clonotype was observed many times. The chain is built from TRBV5-1 and TRBJ2-7; possibly TRBD1 for D (6 bases). This CDR3 contains 14 residues. Trimming removed 0 bases at V and 2 bases at J, with 9 bases between. The germline CDR1 and CDR2 sequences are SGHRS and YFSETQ. The CDR3 sequence: CASSLEPGAYEQYF. For the CDR3, the DNA is TGCGCCAGCAGCTTGGAGCCAGGGGCCTACGAGCAGTACTTC.

This clonotype has a handful of counts. The rearrangement links TRBV4-3 to TRBJ2-7; the D is unclear. This CDR3 is built from 16 residues. V shed 0 bases and J shed 1 base, with 13 bases lying between them. The germline CDR1 and CDR2 sequences are LGHNA and YSLEER. The CDR3 sequence: CASSQDFSIVSYEQYF. CDR3 bases: TGCGCCAGCAGCCAAGATTTTAGTATTGTGTCCTACGAGCAGTACTTC.

This chain uses TRBV21-1 with TRBJ2-4; TRBD1, the table's D call, lacks a check against the DNA. TRBV21-1 is tagged as a pseudogene. The CDR3 has 18 residues. The CDR3 sequence is CASSKGRQGAMAKNIQYF. The DNA of the CDR3 is TGTGCCAGCAGCAAGGGGAGGCAGGGGGCGATGGCCAAAAACATTCAGTACTTC.

This clonotype was counted at least ten times. CDR3 bases: TGTGCCAGCAGTGGGACTAGCGGGGGAGGTAATGAGCAGTTCTTC. Protein sequence: CASSGTSGGGNEQFF. The chain employs TRBV11-2 and TRBJ2-1; 14 nucleotides align to TRBD2. Germline V gene sequence: CDR1 SGHAT, CDR2 FQNNGV. The CDR3 length is 15 residues. J lost 7 bases, V lost 6 bases, and 5 bases had no gene match.

In regard to this clonotype: A clone one base away is much larger, so this may be a read error. This chain connects TRBV12-3 or TRBV12-4 to TRBJ1-1, with TRBD1 identical over 7 bases. The junction had 10 bases not matched to a gene; V was cut back by 5 bases and J by 4 bases. The CDR3 is 15 amino acids. The CDR3, as DNA: TGTGCCAGCAGTGCCCCAAGGACAGGCGTCACTGAAGCTTTCTTT. It yields the protein CASSAPRTGVTEAFF.